This T cell receptor (beta chain) was captured in a study of graft-versus-host responses after intestinal transplantation. Study-level background: The study gave all recipients anti-thymocyte globulin induction, then tacrolimus and steroids for roughly 3 years.

This clone was observed once. Its antigen is as yet unknown. CDR1 and CDR2 from the germline V gene are MGHRA and YSYEKL. The CDR3 extends over 15 amino acids. Findings of the study overall: GvH clones surfaced in recipient marrow, some emerging earlier in ileum or blood.

The assay was immunoSEQ multiplex PCR, and TCRdb's table has in-frame clones only and misses some. Here the sample spans some 130,000 clones, roughly 95% being singletons. Specimen: unstimulated CD8+ T cells sorted from spleen or lymph node cells, collected before intestinal transplant. This TCR was sampled from a human donor who received an intestinal transplant. This chain links TRBV4-1 with TRBJ2-5; 9 bases line up with TRBD2. The DNA end is more similar to TRBJ2-7, so the J call may be wrong. This CDR3 is CASSQDPSGINEQYF. DNA of the CDR3: TGCGCCAGCAGCCAAGACCCTAGCGGGATTAACGAGCAGTACTTC.